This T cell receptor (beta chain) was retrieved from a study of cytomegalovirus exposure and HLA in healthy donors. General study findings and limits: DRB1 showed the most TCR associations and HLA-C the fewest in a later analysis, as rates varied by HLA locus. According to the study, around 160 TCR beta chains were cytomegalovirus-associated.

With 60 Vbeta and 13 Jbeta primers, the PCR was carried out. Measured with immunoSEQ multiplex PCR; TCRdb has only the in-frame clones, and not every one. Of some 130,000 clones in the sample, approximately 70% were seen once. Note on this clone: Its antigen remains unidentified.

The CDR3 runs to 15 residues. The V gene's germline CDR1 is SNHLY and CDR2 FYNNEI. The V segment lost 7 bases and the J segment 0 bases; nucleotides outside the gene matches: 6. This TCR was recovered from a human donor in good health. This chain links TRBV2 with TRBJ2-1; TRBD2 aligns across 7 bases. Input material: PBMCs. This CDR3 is CASNPSGSSYNEQFF. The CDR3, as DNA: TGTGCCAGCAATCCTAGCGGTAGCTCCTACAATGAGCAGTTCTTC. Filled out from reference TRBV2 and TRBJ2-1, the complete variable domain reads EPEVTQTPSHQVTQMGQEVILRCVPISNHLYFYWYRQILGQKVEFLVSFYNNEISEKSEIFDDQFSVERPDGSNFTLKIRSTKLEDSAMYFCASNPSGSSYNEQFFGPGTRLTVL.